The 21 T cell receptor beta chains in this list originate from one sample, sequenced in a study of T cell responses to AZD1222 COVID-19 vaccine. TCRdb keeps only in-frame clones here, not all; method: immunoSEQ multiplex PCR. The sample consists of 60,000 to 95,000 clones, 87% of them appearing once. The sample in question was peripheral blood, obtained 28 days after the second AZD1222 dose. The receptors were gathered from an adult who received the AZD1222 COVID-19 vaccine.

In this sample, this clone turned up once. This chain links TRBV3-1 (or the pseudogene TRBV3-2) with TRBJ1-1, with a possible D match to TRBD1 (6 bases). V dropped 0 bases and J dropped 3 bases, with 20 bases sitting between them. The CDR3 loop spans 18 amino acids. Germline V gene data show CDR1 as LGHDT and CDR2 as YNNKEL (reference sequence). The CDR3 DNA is TGTGCCAGCAGCCAAGATTTTGACCGGGGGGCAGGGGACACTGAAGCTTTCTTT. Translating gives CASSQDFDRGAGDTEAFF.

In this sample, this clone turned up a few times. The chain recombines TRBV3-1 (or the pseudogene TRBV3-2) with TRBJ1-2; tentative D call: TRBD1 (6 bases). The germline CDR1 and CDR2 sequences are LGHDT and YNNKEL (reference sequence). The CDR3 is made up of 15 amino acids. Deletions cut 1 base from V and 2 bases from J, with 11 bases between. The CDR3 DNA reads TGTGCCAGCAGCCAAGCTTTGGGGGGCAACTATGGCTACACCTTC. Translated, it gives CASSQALGGNYGYTF.

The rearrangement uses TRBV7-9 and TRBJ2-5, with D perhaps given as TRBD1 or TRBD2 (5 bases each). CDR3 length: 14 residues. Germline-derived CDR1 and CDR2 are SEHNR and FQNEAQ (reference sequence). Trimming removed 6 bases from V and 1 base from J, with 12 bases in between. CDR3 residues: CASRGETAQETQYF. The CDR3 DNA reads TGTGCCAGCAGGGGGGAAACAGCCCAAGAGACCCAGTACTTC.

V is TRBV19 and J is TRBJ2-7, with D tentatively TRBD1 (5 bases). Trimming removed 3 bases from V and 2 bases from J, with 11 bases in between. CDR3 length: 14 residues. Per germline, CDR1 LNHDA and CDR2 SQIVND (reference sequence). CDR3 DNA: TGTGCCAGTAGTATCCACGACAGACCCTACGAGCAGTACTTC. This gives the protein CASSIHDRPYEQYF.

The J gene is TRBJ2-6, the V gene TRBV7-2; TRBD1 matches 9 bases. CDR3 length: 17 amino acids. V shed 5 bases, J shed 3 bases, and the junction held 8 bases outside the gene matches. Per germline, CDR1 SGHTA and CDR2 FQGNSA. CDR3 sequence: CASSMGQGFGGANVLTF. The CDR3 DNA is TGTGCCAGCAGCATGGGACAGGGTTTCGGTGGGGCCAACGTCCTGACTTTC.

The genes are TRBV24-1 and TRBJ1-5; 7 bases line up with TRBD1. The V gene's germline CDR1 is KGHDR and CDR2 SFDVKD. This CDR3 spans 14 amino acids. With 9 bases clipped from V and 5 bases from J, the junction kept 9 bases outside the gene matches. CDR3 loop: CATGDRLADQPQHF. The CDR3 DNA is TGTGCCACCGGGGACAGACTAGCGGATCAGCCCCAGCATTTT.

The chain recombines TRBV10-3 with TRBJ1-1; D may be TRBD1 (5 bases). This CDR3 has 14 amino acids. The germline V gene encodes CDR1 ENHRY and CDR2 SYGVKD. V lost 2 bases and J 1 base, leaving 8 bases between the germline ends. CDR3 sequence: CAISEQGTNTEAFF. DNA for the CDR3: TGTGCCATCAGTGAGCAGGGCACGAACACTGAAGCTTTCTTT.

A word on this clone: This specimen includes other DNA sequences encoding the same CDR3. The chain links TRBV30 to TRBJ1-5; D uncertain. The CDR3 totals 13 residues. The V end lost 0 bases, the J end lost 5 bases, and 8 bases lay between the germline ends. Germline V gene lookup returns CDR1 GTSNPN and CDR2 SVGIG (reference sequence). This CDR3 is CAWSVRVDQPQHF. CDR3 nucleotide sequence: TGTGCCTGGAGTGTACGGGTGGATCAGCCCCAGCATTTT.

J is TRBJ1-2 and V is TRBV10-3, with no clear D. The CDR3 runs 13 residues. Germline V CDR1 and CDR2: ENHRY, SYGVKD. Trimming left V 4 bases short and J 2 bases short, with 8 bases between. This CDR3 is CAISVQENYGYTF. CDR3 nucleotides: TGTGCCATCAGTGTCCAGGAAAACTATGGCTACACCTTC.

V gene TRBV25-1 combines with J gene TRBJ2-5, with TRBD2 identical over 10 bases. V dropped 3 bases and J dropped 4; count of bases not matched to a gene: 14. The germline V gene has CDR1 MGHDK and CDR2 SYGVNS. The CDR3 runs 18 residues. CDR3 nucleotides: TGTGCCAGCAGTGAGGTAGCGGGGGGAATACTACTGGGAGAGACCCAGTACTTC. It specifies CASSEVAGGILLGETQYF.

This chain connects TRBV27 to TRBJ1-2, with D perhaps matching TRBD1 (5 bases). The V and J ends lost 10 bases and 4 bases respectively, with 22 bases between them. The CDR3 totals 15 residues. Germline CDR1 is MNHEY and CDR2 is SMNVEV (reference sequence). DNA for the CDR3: TGTGCCACCCTGTCCTATAACAGGAGTCTCTATGGCTACACCTTC. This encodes CATLSYNRSLYGYTF.

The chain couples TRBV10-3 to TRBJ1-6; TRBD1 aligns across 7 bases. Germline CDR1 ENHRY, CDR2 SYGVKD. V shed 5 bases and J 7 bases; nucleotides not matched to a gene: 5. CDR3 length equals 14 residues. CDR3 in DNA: TGTGCCATCAGTTTCGGGACAGACAATTCACCCCTCCACTTT. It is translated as CAISFGTDNSPLHF.

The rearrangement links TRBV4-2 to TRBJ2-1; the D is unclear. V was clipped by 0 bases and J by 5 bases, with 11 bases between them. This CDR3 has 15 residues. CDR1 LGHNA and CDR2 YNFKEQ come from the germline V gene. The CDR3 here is CASSQELTRHNEQFF. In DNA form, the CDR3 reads TGTGCCAGCAGCCAAGAACTAACTCGTCACAATGAGCAGTTCTTC.

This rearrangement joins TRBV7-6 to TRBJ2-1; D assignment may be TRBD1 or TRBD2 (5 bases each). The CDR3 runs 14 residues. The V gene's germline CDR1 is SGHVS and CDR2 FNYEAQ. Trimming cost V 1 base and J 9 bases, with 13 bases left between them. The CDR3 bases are TGTGCCAGCAGCTTAGGGGGACCGACACGTGAGCAGTTCTTC. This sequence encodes CASSLGGPTREQFF.

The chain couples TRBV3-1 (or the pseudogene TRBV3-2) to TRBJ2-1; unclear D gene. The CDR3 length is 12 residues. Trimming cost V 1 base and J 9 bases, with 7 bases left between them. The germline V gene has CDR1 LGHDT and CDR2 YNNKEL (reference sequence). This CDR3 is CASSQVKGEQFF. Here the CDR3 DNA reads TGTGCCAGCAGCCAAGTAAAGGGTGAGCAGTTCTTC.

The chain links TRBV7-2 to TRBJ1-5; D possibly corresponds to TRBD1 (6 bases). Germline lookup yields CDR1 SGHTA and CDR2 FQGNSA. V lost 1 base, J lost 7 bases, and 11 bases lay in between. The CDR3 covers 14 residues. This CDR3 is CASSLGRGHQPQHF. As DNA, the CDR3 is TGTGCCAGCAGCTTAGGGCGGGGGCACCAGCCCCAGCATTTT. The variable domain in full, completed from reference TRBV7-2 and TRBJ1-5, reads GAGVSQSPSNKVTEKGKDVELRCDPISGHTALYWYRQSLGQGLEFLIYFQGNSAPDKSGLPSDRFSAERTGGSVSTLTIQRTQQEDSAVYLCASSLGRGHQPQHFGDGTRLSIL.

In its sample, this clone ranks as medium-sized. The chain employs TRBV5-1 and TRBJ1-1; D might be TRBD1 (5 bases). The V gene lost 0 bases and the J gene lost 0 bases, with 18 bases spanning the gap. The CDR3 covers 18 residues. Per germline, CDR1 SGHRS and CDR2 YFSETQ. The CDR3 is CASSLGDGGYLMNTEAFF. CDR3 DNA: TGCGCCAGCAGCTTGGGGGACGGAGGGTACCTTATGAACACTGAAGCTTTCTTT.

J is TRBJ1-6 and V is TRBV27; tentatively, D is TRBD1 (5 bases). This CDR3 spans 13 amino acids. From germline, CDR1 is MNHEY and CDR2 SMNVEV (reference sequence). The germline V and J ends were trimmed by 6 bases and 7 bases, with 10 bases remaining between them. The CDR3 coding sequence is TGTGCCAGCAGCGGGACTGTGAATTCACCCCTCCACTTT. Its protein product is CASSGTVNSPLHF.

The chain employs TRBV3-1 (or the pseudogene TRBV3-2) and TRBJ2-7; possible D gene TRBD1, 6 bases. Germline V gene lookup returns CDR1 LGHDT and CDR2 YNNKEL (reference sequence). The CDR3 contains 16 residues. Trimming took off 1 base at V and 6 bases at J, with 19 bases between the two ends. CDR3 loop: CASSQGIRGGYGEQYF. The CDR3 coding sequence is TGTGCCAGCAGCCAAGGAATCCGAGGGGGATATGGCGAGCAGTACTTC.

CDR3 residues: CASSRTAGSSYNEQFF. DNA for the CDR3: TGTGCCAGTAGTAGGACGGCGGGGTCGTCCTACAATGAGCAGTTCTTC. The V gene is TRBV19, the J gene TRBJ2-1; weak D call: TRBD2 (6 bases). Trimming cost V 4 bases and J 1 base, with 14 bases left between them. The CDR3 loop spans 16 amino acids. Per germline, CDR1 LNHDA and CDR2 SQIVND (reference sequence).

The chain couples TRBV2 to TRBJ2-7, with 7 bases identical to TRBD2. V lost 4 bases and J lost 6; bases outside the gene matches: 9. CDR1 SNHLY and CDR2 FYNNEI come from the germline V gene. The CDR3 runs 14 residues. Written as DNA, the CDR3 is TGTGCCAGCAGTGTTACTAGCGAATTGCCCGAGCAGTACTTC. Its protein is CASSVTSELPEQYF.